The table lists the clone carrying this T cell receptor beta chain with a few counts. The antigen remains unidentified. This CDR3 is 14 amino acids long. Trimming removed 5 bases at V and 1 base at J, with 12 bases between. Germline V gene data show CDR1 as MNHEY and CDR2 as SVGAGI. MiXCR, applied by TCRdb to the reads, yields one record per CDR3 protein. The repertoire holds roughly 640,000 distinct CDR3 sequences, approximately 24% seen once, with less than 10% in the top ten. The record originates from a study of T cell repertoires in cytomegalovirus infection. As for the study in general: Evidence of both CMV infection and a matching HLA type came from public TCR beta signatures.

Findings and caveats of the study: Across the ex vivo response, the dominant clonotypes were HLA-C-restricted CMV-specific TCR beta clonotypes.

Source material: CD8+ T cells from PBMCs. The chain employs TRBV6-5 and TRBJ2-7, with TRBD2 as a possible D gene (5 bases). This clonotype was obtained from a human donor in good health (CMV status not recorded). Some clones in this sample may be carry-over from other donors' samples. CDR3 nucleotide sequence: TGTGCCAGCAGTACCAGCTGGGAGTCCTACGAGCAGTACGTC. Its protein is CASSTSWESYEQYV.